The 9 T cell receptor beta chains below all came from one sample that was sequenced in a study of T cell clonotyping in hematopoietic cell transplantation. Using immunoSEQ multiplex PCR, the repertoire was profiled, and TCRdb retains in-frame clones only, with some absent. The table has some 30,000 clones, just over 90% seen once. Time point: recipient sample about 28 days before transplant, after cytoreduction. The sequences come from peripheral blood mononuclear cells, collected before stem cell transplant. The source is a man aged 50 to 59 with acute myeloid leukemia. Some clones in this sample may be carry-over from other donors' samples.

This chain links TRBV5-1 with TRBJ2-3; TRBD2 matches 12 bases. With 4 bases clipped from V and 0 bases from J, the junction kept 6 bases outside the gene matches. Germline CDR1 reads SGHRS; CDR2 reads YFSETQ. This CDR3 region has 17 residues. The CDR3 DNA reads TGCGCCAGCAGCCCAAAAGGGACTAGCGGGAGCACAGATACGCAGTATTTT. Its translation is CASSPKGTSGSTDTQYF.

The chain carries TRBV11-2 and TRBJ2-5, with TRBD1 matching over 9 bases. J gave up 4 bases and V 2 bases, and 8 bases lay outside the gene matches. CDR3 length equals 16 residues. Germline values: CDR1 SGHAT, CDR2 FQNNGV. The CDR3 is CASSLRTGEGRETQYF. Here the CDR3 DNA reads TGTGCCAGCAGCTTACGGACAGGGGAAGGGAGAGAGACCCAGTACTTC.

The V gene is TRBV9, the J gene TRBJ2-2, with D unresolved. V lost 0 bases and J lost 8, with 8 bases in between. The CDR3 extends over 13 amino acids. Per the germline V gene, CDR1 is SGDLS and CDR2 is YYNGEE. The CDR3 loop reads CASSVDSGGELFF. The CDR3 DNA is TGTGCCAGCAGCGTAGATAGTGGTGGGGAGCTGTTTTTT.

This rearrangement joins TRBV28 to TRBJ1-1, with D maybe TRBD1 (5 bases). Germline loops: CDR1 MDHEN, CDR2 SYDVKM. Trimming shortened V by 9 bases and J by 4 bases, and 18 bases separated the two germline ends. The CDR3 has 14 amino acids. This CDR3 is CASFRQGSGTEAFF. Written as DNA, the CDR3 is TGTGCCAGTTTCCGTCAGGGAAGCGGCACTGAAGCTTTCTTT.

V is TRBV6-1 and J is TRBJ1-6; the D gene is possibly TRBD1 (5 bases). The CDR3 length is 14 residues. Germline V CDR1 and CDR2: MNHNS, SASEGT. With 6 bases removed from V and 6 bases from J, the gap between germline ends came to 12 bases. This CDR3 is CASRGTLGNSPLHF. The CDR3 DNA follows: TGTGCCAGCAGGGGGACTTTAGGTAATTCACCCCTCCACTTT.

The rearrangement uses TRBV19 and TRBJ2-3; TRBD2 matches 10 bases. Losses at the gene ends were 5 bases for V and 0 bases for J; bases not matched to a gene: 5. The CDR3 runs 16 residues. Germline assignment: CDR1 LNHDA and CDR2 SQIVND (reference sequence). CDR3 region: CASSLRAGGSTDTQYF. CDR3 coding DNA: TGTGCCAGTAGTCTACGAGCGGGGGGGAGCACAGATACGCAGTATTTT.

The chain employs TRBV28 and TRBJ2-7; TRBD2 is a possible D gene (6 bases). Germline CDR1 MDHEN, CDR2 SYDVKM. The V end was cut by 1 base, the J end by 3 bases, with 7 bases between. The CDR3 contains 13 residues. In DNA form, the CDR3 reads TGTGCCAGCAGTTTATCGGGGGTCTACGAGCAGTACTTC. Residues: CASSLSGVYEQYF.

This chain joins TRBV19 and TRBJ2-7, with 9 bases lining up with TRBD1. The CDR3 is made up of 15 amino acids. Germline lookup yields CDR1 LNHDA and CDR2 SQIVND (reference sequence). The V and J ends lost 2 bases and 4 bases, in that order; junction bases with no gene match: 6. The CDR3 region is CASSIRTGTGYEQYF. CDR3 coding DNA: TGTGCCAGTAGTATAAGAACCGGGACAGGGTACGAGCAGTACTTC.

The rearrangement links TRBV2 to TRBJ2-7; no firm D call. CDR1 and CDR2 from the germline V gene are SNHLY and FYNNEI. The CDR3 runs to 13 residues. The V end was cut by 5 bases, the J end by 1 base, with 9 bases between. In DNA, the CDR3 is TGTGCCAGCAGTCCAAATGAATCCTACGAGCAGTACTTC. Its protein is CASSPNESYEQYF.